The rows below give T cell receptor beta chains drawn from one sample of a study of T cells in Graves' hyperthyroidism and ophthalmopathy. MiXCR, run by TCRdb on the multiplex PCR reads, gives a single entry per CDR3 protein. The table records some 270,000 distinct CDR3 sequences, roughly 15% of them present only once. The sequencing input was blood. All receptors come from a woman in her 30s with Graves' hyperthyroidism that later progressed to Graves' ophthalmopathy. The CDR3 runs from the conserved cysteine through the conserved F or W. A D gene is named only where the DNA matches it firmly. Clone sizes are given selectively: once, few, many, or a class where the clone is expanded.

DNA: TGTGCCAGCAGTTGGGGTCCTAGCACAGATACGCAGTATTTT
CDR3: CASSWGPSTDTQYF
length: 14
D: NA
J: TRBJ2-3
size: many
V: TRBV27

DNA: TGTGCCAGCAGTTACTCACGACTAGCCGTCCAAGAGACCCAGTACTTC
CDR3: CASSYSRLAVQETQYF
length: 16
D: TRBD2
J: TRBJ2-5
size: many
V: TRBV6-2/TRBV6-3

DNA: TGTGCCAGCAGTGAGAGGCGGGAGCAGCCCCAGCATTTT
CDR3: CASSERREQPQHF
length: 13
D: NA
J: TRBJ1-5
size: many
V: TRBV2

DNA: TGTGCCAGCAGTCCCCTAGCGGGAAACTACGAGCAGTACTTC
CDR3: CASSPLAGNYEQYF
length: 14
D: TRBD2
J: TRBJ2-7
size: many
V: TRBV27

DNA: TGCGCCAGCAGCCAAGGAGGGGTCGTCGGCGAGCAGTTCTTC
CDR3: CASSQGGVVGEQFF
length: 14
D: NA
J: TRBJ2-1
size: once
V: TRBV4-1

DNA: TGTGCCAGCAGCCAAGACTTGGGGAACCCTAAAGATACGCAGTATTTT
CDR3: CASSQDLGNPKDTQYF
length: 16
D: NA
J: TRBJ2-3
size: many
V: TRBV3-1

DNA: TGTGCCAGCAGTGAATACGGGAGGGCAGATACGCAGTATTTT
CDR3: CASSEYGRADTQYF
length: 14
D: TRBD2
J: TRBJ2-3
size: NA
V: TRBV25-1

DNA: TGTGCCAGCAGTTTAATTAGATCGACTGCTGAAGCTTTCTTT
CDR3: CASSLIRSTAEAFF
length: 14
D: NA
J: TRBJ1-1
size: many
V: TRBV28

DNA: TGTGCCACCACCAGGAGGTCAGGGATCTATGGCTACACCTTC
CDR3: CATTRRSGIYGYTF
length: 14
D: NA
J: TRBJ1-2
size: NA
V: TRBV6-1

DNA: TGCGCCAGCAGCTTGGTCGTCCAGGGCTCGCGCGAGCAGTACTTC
CDR3: CASSLVVQGSREQYF
length: 15
D: NA
J: TRBJ2-7
size: many
V: TRBV5-1

DNA: TGTGCCACCAGCCCGGGGGGCGCGGAGACCCAGTACTTC
CDR3: CATSPGGAETQYF
length: 13
D: NA
J: TRBJ2-5
size: many
V: TRBV24-1

DNA: TGCGCCAGCAGCCAAGCGTGGACTAGCGGATACAATGAGCAGTTCTTC
CDR3: CASSQAWTSGYNEQFF
length: 16
D: TRBD2
J: TRBJ2-1
size: NA
V: TRBV4-1

DNA: TGCGCCAGCAGCCAAGCTAGGGGAGAGAACAATGAGCAGTTCTTC
CDR3: CASSQARGENNEQFF
length: 15
D: NA
J: TRBJ2-1
size: many
V: TRBV4-1

DNA: TGTGCCAGCAGTACTACCGGGACAGGGGTCCCGCCTAAAGCTTTCTTT
CDR3: CASSTTGTGVPPKAFF
length: 16
D: TRBD1
J: TRBJ1-1
size: few
V: TRBV5-6